This T cell receptor (beta chain) was sequenced in a study of post-analysis software for immune sequencing data. Study in general: Courses of disease covered relapsing-remitting, secondary progressive and progressive-relapsing multiple sclerosis.

Each TCR beta cDNA library carried unique molecular identifiers. The authors obtained 540,000 or so cDNA molecules from roughly 1 to 10 million T cells. TCRdb reanalysed the PCR reads using MiXCR and keeps one entry per CDR3 protein. The sample lists roughly 800,000 distinct CDR3 sequences, roughly 50% occurring once. This clonotype was seen more than once but under ten times. Its antigen is as yet unknown. Study conclusions and caveats: Strong same-batch co-clustering of samples appeared with F measure clustering. Multiple sclerosis was associated with a significant reduction in normalized Chao1 diversity relative to controls.

Sequencing was done on a sample of blood. This clonotype was obtained from a girl between 5 and 17 years old with multiple sclerosis.

CDR3 protein: CASSRGREGYSETQYF. The DNA for the CDR3 is TGCGCCAGCAGTCGGGGACGGGAGGGATATTCAGAGACCCAGTACTTC. This chain uses TRBV5-1 with TRBJ2-5; TRBD2 matches 8 bases. Germline lookup yields CDR1 SGHRS and CDR2 YFSETQ. CDR3 length equals 16 residues. V trimming: 5 bases; J trimming: 4 bases; junction bases outside the gene matches: 13.